This T cell receptor (beta chain) was recorded in a study of post-analysis software for immune sequencing data. Study outcomes and limitations: Higher frequency in patients than in controls was seen for about five TRBV segments, with TRBV5-6, TRBV5-1 and TRBV20-1 among them. By F measure, samples from a shared preparation batch strongly co-clustered. Patients with multiple sclerosis recorded significantly lower normalized Chao1 diversity than controls, the study found.

With regard to this clonotype: The antigen is unknown. At one of its ends the junction is not consistent with the germline gene, which may arise from a read error.

CDR1 is SGHTA, CDR2 FQGNSA, per germline. The CDR3 contains 15 residues. Unique molecular identifiers tagged the TCR beta cDNA libraries. Input of about 0.9 to 10 million T cells yielded 550,000 or so cDNA molecules. TCRdb re-derived calls from the PCR reads in MiXCR, one entry per CDR3 protein. This sample yields roughly 700,000 distinct CDR3 sequences, of which roughly 29% are seen a single time; roughly 0.53% belongs to the top ten. This rearrangement joins TRBV7-2 to TRBJ2-2; TRBD1 matches at 8 bases. The TCR comes from a girl between 10 and 17 years old with multiple sclerosis. The specimen was blood. The DNA of the CDR3 is TGTGCCAGCAGCTCCCGGACAGGGCCCACCGGGGAGCCGTTTTTT. It codes for CASSSRTGPTGEPFF.